These 27 T cell receptor beta chains were all obtained from the same sample, sequenced in a study of T cells in Graves' hyperthyroidism and ophthalmopathy. Researchers amplified the TCR beta CDR3 regions from RNA transcripts. A set of HTBI primers served as the primers for a first-round RT-PCR of the TCR CDR3. TCRdb itself ran the multiplex PCR reads through MiXCR, one entry per CDR3 protein. The data hold hundreds of thousands of distinct CDR3 sequences, with 16% observed a single time. The sequenced sample consisted of blood. The receptors stem from a woman between 18 and 29 years old with Graves' ophthalmopathy.

This clonotype was seen ten or more times. V and J are TRBV6-2 or TRBV6-3 and TRBJ1-2; unclear D gene. The length of the CDR3 is 15 residues. The germline gives CDR1 MNHEY, CDR2 SVGEGT. The ends were cut back, 2 bases at V and 5 bases at J, with 15 bases in the middle. The CDR3, as DNA: TGTGCCAGCAGTTACGGTGGCAGAAACAATTATGGCTACACCTTC. Translation gives CASSYGGRNNYGYTF.

This clonotype was counted ten times or more. The rearrangement joins TRBV30 to TRBJ1-1; possibly TRBD1 for D (5 bases). The CDR3 extends over 14 amino acids. CDR1 is GTSNPN and CDR2 is SVGIG in the germline V gene (reference sequence). Trimming left V 5 bases short and J 1 base short, with 14 bases between. CDR3 bases: TGTGCCTGGGAACACAGGCGGGGGAACACTGAAGCTTTCTTT. This encodes CAWEHRRGNTEAFF.

This clonotype has a count of ten or more. The rearrangement links TRBV13 to TRBJ2-3; TRBD2 aligns across 7 bases. The CDR3 covers 16 residues. With 5 bases clipped from V and 1 base from J, the junction kept 9 bases outside the gene matches. Germline CDR1 and CDR2: PRHDT and FYEKMQ (reference sequence). DNA of the CDR3: TGTGCCAGCAGCCCTCGGGCTAGCGGAGGCACAGATACGCAGTATTTT. Its protein product is CASSPRASGGTDTQYF.

This clonotype was observed at least ten times. V is TRBV28 and J is TRBJ1-1, with D uncertain. The CDR3 is 12 residues long. Germline CDR1 MDHEN, CDR2 SYDVKM. V shed 8 bases and J shed 1 base, with 8 bases lying between them. Here the CDR3 DNA reads TGTGCCAGCCGACTTTGGAACACTGAAGCTTTCTTT. The encoded protein is CASRLWNTEAFF.

This clonotype was seen at least ten times. The genes are TRBV10-1 and TRBJ2-5, with D possibly being TRBD1 (5 bases). The V end lost 3 bases, the J end lost 4 bases, and 12 bases lay between the germline ends. This CDR3 spans 14 amino acids. Germline CDR1 WNHNN, CDR2 SYGVQD (reference sequence). The CDR3 spells CASSEPTGLETQYF. The DNA for the CDR3 is TGCGCCAGCAGTGAACCAACAGGATTAGAGACCCAGTACTTC.

This clonotype was counted ten times or more. The chain employs TRBV7-2 and TRBJ1-1; 9 nucleotides line up with TRBD1. There are 17 residues in the CDR3. Germline V gene lookup returns CDR1 SGHTA and CDR2 FQGNSA. V was clipped by 0 bases and J by 2 bases; unmatched bases: 7. The CDR3 region is CASSLALRQGVNTEAFF. In DNA form, the CDR3 reads TGTGCCAGCAGCTTAGCGCTACGACAGGGGGTCAACACTGAAGCTTTCTTT.

The chain combines TRBV29-1 with TRBJ1-3; D gene ambiguous. This CDR3 is 11 amino acids long. The V end lost 1 base, the J end lost 11 bases, and 9 bases lay between the germline ends. CDR1 is SQVTM and CDR2 is ANQGSEA in the germline V gene. As DNA, the CDR3 is TGCAGCGTTGAAGCGGCCCCGTCCATATATTTT. Protein product: CSVEAAPSIYF.

This clonotype has more than one count but fewer than ten. The J gene is TRBJ2-7, the V gene TRBV18; 7 nucleotides agree with TRBD2. With 0 bases clipped from V and 4 bases from J, the junction kept 9 bases outside the gene matches. CDR1 is KGHSH and CDR2 is LQKENI in the germline V gene. This CDR3 has 16 amino acids. Written as DNA, the CDR3 is TGTGCCAGCTCACCACCGAACGGGAGGATGGCTTACGAGCAGTACTTC. Protein sequence: CASSPPNGRMAYEQYF.

This clonotype has ten or more counts. CDR3 residues: CASSLRGGLAEPNEQFF. CDR3 sequence (DNA): TGTGCCAGCAGCTTAAGGGGAGGACTAGCGGAGCCTAATGAGCAGTTCTTC. This chain links TRBV11-2 with TRBJ2-1, with 10 bases matching TRBD2. CDR3 length: 17 amino acids. V lost 2 bases and J lost 7; bases outside the gene matches: 11. CDR1 and CDR2 (germline): SGHAT, FQNNGV.

This clonotype was seen only once. The rearrangement links TRBV20-1 to TRBJ1-6, with 8 positions matching TRBD1. With V trimmed by 3 bases and J by 0 bases, 10 bases remained unmatched. The germline CDR1 and CDR2 sequences are DFQATT and SNEGSKA (reference sequence). CDR3 length equals 18 residues. CDR3 loop: CSASDRGVRGSYNSPLHF. CDR3 coding DNA: TGCAGTGCTAGTGACAGGGGCGTCCGGGGCTCCTATAATTCACCCCTCCACTTT.

This clonotype was picked up many times. The gene calls are TRBV29-1 and TRBJ2-3, with 11 bases aligning to TRBD1. The junction had 5 bases not matched to a gene; V was cut back by 6 bases and J by 0 bases. Germline values: CDR1 SQVTM, CDR2 ANQGSEA. The CDR3 sequence is 15 residues long. CDR3 in amino acids: CSVDRGRGSTDTQYF. The CDR3 coding sequence is TGCAGCGTGGACAGGGGGCGGGGTAGCACAGATACGCAGTATTTT.

Worth noting for this clonotype: Since a much larger clone is just one base distant, this may be a read error. V and J are TRBV28 and TRBJ2-2; a possible D gene is TRBD2 (5 bases). This CDR3 comprises 14 residues. Germline assignment: CDR1 MDHEN and CDR2 SYDVKM. In nucleotides, the CDR3 is TGTGCCAGCACCGACCTCGAGGGCGACGGGGAGCCGTTTTTT. This codes for CASTDLEGDGEPFF.

This clonotype was detected many times. The rearrangement uses TRBV19 and TRBJ2-6; D may be TRBD1 (6 bases). The V gene's germline CDR1 is LNHDA and CDR2 SQIVND (reference sequence). The CDR3 is 16 residues long. V dropped 5 bases and J dropped 2 bases, with 13 bases sitting between them. For the CDR3, the DNA is TGTGCCAGTAGTCATACGTGGGGGCCTGGGGCCAACGTCCTGACTTTC. This codes for CASSHTWGPGANVLTF.

In its sample, this clonotype was seen many times. The chain carries TRBV3-1 and TRBJ1-3; no reliable D call. There are 15 residues in the CDR3. V dropped 1 base and J dropped 1 base, with 8 bases sitting between them. From germline, CDR1 is LGHDT and CDR2 YNNKEL (reference sequence). The CDR3 nucleotides read TGTGCCAGCAGCCAAGCGGTTAGATCTGGAAACACCATATATTTT. Amino acid sequence: CASSQAVRSGNTIYF.

Ten or more counts support this clonotype. V and J are TRBV9 and TRBJ2-5, with 9 positions matching TRBD1. The V and J ends lost 0 bases and 5 bases, in that order; junction bases with no gene match: 8. Germline V gene lookup returns CDR1 SGDLS and CDR2 YYNGEE. The CDR3 is 16 amino acids. CDR3 protein: CASSVDGTGPMETQYF. In DNA form, the CDR3 reads TGTGCCAGCAGCGTAGATGGGACAGGGCCTATGGAGACCCAGTACTTC.

Many counts were recorded for this clonotype. This chain uses TRBV19 with TRBJ1-1, with D hard to call. Germline values: CDR1 LNHDA, CDR2 SQIVND (reference sequence). V lost 5 bases and J lost 1, with 17 bases in between. The CDR3 runs 16 residues. The CDR3 protein is CASSDLPGLPNTEAFF. CDR3 DNA sequence: TGTGCCAGTAGTGACTTACCGGGCCTCCCGAACACTGAAGCTTTCTTT.

This clonotype was counted at least ten times. The chain joins TRBV14 to TRBJ1-2; maybe TRBD1 (6 bases). Germline-derived CDR1 and CDR2 are SGHDN and FVKESK. Trimming shortened V by 4 bases and J by 8 bases, and 14 bases separated the two germline ends. CDR3 length equals 13 residues. CDR3 DNA: TGTGCCAGCAGCCCGGACAGAGCCGGGGGCTACACCTTC. Protein product: CASSPDRAGGYTF.

There are many counts of this clonotype. The genes are TRBV20-1 and TRBJ2-2; D is perhaps TRBD1 (6 bases). The germline V and J ends were trimmed by 6 bases and 6 bases, with 11 bases remaining between them. The CDR3 loop spans 12 amino acids. Germline V gives CDR1 DFQATT, CDR2 SNEGSKA (reference sequence). CDR3 amino acids: CSANTGSGELFF. CDR3 nucleotide sequence: TGCAGTGCGAATACAGGGTCCGGGGAGCTGTTTTTT.

A few counts support this clonotype. CDR3 residues: CASSLDGGLFNEQFF. CDR3 in DNA: TGTGCCAGCAGTTTAGACGGAGGGCTTTTCAATGAGCAGTTCTTC. This rearrangement joins TRBV12-3 or TRBV12-4 to TRBJ2-1, with D maybe TRBD2 (6 bases). Trimming stripped 1 base from V and 6 bases from J, with 13 bases between. CDR3 length equals 15 residues.

This clonotype was seen many times. This chain links TRBV7-2 with TRBJ1-5, with D possibly being TRBD1 (5 bases). This CDR3 has 15 amino acids. Trimming stripped 3 bases from V and 7 bases from J, with 16 bases between. Germline loops: CDR1 SGHTA, CDR2 FQGNSA. This chain's CDR3 is CASSLSPGLRQPQHF. The CDR3 DNA follows: TGTGCCAGCAGCTTGTCACCGGGACTACGGCAGCCCCAGCATTTT.

In its sample, this clonotype was seen many times. V is TRBV20-1 and J is TRBJ2-1; D is perhaps TRBD2 (6 bases). Trimming cost V 0 bases and J 1 base, with 16 bases left between them. The germline CDR1 and CDR2 sequences are DFQATT and SNEGSKA (reference sequence). This CDR3 is built from 17 residues. The DNA of the CDR3 is TGCAGTGCTAGAGAACCGGTTAGCGGAGCTTCCTACAATGAGCAGTTCTTC. The encoded protein is CSAREPVSGASYNEQFF.

The chain uses TRBV6-1 and TRBJ2-6; 12 bases fit TRBD2. Germline V gene sequence: CDR1 MNHNS, CDR2 SASEGT. This CDR3 is 16 amino acids long. J was trimmed by 2 bases and V by 5 bases; bases with no gene match: 1. The chain's CDR3 is CASSRTSGTGANVLTF. The CDR3 DNA reads as TGTGCCAGCAGTCGGACTAGCGGGACTGGGGCCAACGTCCTGACTTTC.

This clonotype has at least ten counts. The gene calls are TRBV6-5 and TRBJ1-2; tentatively, D is TRBD1 (5 bases). V gave up 2 bases and J gave up 2 bases, with 9 bases separating them. The CDR3 extends over 14 amino acids. Per germline, CDR1 MNHEY and CDR2 SVGAGI. The CDR3 region is CASSYGGPNYGYTF. Written as DNA, the CDR3 is TGTGCCAGCAGTTACGGGGGACCGAACTATGGCTACACCTTC.

Notes on this clonotype: One base away lies a much larger clone, so this may be a sequencing read error. The chain employs TRBV7-2 and TRBJ2-1; D is uncertain. The germline CDR1 and CDR2 sequences are SGHTA and FQGNSA. The CDR3 sequence is 15 residues long. The germline V and J ends were trimmed by 5 bases and 6 bases, with 17 bases remaining between them. The CDR3, as DNA: TGTACCAGCAGCCCACCGGACCCTTGGGGCAATGAGCAGTTCTTC. Amino acids: CTSSPPDPWGNEQFF.

In its sample, this clonotype was seen many times. This chain links TRBV10-3 with TRBJ1-6, with D unresolved. The CDR3 loop spans 14 amino acids. With 3 bases removed from V and 9 bases from J, the gap between germline ends came to 12 bases. Per the germline V gene, CDR1 is ENHRY and CDR2 is SYGVKD. The CDR3 DNA follows: TGTGCCATCAGTGAAAAGGGTCACGGTTCACCCCTCCACTTT. Translating it yields CAISEKGHGSPLHF.

Only a few counts were recorded for this clonotype. CDR3 sequence reads: CASSQGSGGGTDTQYF. The CDR3 DNA follows: TGTGCCAGCAGCCAAGGCAGCGGGGGGGGGACAGATACGCAGTATTTT. The chain uses TRBV4-2 and TRBJ2-3; 10 bases are a match to TRBD2. Trimming cost V 1 base and J 3 bases; bases outside gene matches: 4. The CDR3 has 16 residues. CDR1 is LGHNA and CDR2 is YNFKEQ in the germline V gene.

This clonotype was seen at least ten times. The CDR3 is CASSQYTEAFF. The CDR3 DNA reads TGTGCCAGCTCACAGTACACTGAAGCTTTCTTT. The rearrangement links TRBV18 to TRBJ1-1; D is unclear. With 4 bases removed from V and 3 bases from J, the gap between germline ends came to 3 bases. Germline-derived CDR1 and CDR2 are KGHSH and LQKENI. The CDR3 loop spans 11 amino acids.